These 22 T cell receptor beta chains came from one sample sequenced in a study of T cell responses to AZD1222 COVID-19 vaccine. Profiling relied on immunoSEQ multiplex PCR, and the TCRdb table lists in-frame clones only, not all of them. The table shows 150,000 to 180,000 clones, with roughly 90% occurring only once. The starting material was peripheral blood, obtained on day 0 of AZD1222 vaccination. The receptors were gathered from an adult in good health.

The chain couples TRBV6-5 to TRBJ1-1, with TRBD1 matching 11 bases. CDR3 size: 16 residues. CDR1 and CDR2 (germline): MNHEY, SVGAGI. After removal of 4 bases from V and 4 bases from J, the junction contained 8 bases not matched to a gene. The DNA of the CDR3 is TGTGCCAGCAGTTCCGGGACAGGGGGTTTGGGCACTGAAGCTTTCTTT. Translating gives CASSSGTGGLGTEAFF.

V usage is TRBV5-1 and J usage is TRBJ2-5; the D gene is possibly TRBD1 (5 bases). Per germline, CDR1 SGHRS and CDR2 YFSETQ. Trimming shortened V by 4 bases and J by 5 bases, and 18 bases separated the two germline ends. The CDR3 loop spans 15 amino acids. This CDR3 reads CASSLGHTSSETQYF. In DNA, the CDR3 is TGCGCCAGCAGCCTCGGACACACATCGTCGGAGACCCAGTACTTC.

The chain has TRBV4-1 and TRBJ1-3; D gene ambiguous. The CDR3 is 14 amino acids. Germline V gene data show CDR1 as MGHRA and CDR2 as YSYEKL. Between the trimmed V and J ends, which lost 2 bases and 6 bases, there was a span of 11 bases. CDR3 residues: CASSQLGRENTIYF. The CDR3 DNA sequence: TGCGCCAGCAGCCAACTGGGAAGGGAAAACACCATATATTTT.

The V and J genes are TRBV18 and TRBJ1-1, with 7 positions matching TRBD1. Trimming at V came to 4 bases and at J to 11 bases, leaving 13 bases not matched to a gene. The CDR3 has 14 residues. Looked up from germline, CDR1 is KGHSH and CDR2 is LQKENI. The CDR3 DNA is TGTGCCAGCTCACTACCCGTGGGACAGAGGGAGGCTTTCTTT. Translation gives CASSLPVGQREAFF.

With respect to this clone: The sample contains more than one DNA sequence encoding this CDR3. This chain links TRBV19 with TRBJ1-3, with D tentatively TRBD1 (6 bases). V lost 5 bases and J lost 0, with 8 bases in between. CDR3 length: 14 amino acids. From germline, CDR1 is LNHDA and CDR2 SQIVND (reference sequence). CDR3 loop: CASSRTASGNTIYF. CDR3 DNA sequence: TGTGCCAGTAGTCGGACAGCCTCTGGAAACACCATATATTTT.

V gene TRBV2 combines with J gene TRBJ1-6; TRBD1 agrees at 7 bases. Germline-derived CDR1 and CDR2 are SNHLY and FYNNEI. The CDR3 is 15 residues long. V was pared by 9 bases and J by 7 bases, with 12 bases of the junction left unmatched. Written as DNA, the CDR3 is TGTGCCAGTAAGACAGGGTCTGGTCAAAATTCACCCCTCCACTTT. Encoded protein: CASKTGSGQNSPLHF.

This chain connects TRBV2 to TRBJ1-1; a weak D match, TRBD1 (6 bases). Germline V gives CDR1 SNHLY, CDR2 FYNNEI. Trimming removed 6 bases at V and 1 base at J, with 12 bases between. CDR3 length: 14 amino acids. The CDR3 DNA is TGTGCCAGCAGGGTGACAGGAGGGAACACTGAAGCTTTCTTT. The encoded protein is CASRVTGGNTEAFF.

CDR3 sequence reads: CASSPGTAETQYF. Written as DNA, the CDR3 is TGTGCCAGCAGCCCCGGGACAGCGGAGACCCAGTACTTC. J is TRBJ2-5 and V is TRBV7-7; 7 positions agree with TRBD1. The CDR3 is 13 residues long. With 5 bases clipped from V and 5 bases from J, the junction kept 5 bases outside the gene matches. The germline gives CDR1 SSHAT, CDR2 FNYEAQ (reference sequence).

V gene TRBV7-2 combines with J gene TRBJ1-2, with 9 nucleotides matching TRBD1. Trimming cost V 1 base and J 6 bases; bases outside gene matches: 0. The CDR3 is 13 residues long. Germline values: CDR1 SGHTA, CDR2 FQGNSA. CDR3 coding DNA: TGTGCCAGCAGCTTAGGGACAGGGGATGGCTACACCTTC. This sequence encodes CASSLGTGDGYTF.

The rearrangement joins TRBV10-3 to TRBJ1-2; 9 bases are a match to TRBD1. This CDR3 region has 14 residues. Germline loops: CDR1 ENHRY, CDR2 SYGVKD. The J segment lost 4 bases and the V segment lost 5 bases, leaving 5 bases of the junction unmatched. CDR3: CAISRTGAAYGYTF. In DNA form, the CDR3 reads TGTGCCATCAGTCGGACAGGGGCGGCCTATGGCTACACCTTC.

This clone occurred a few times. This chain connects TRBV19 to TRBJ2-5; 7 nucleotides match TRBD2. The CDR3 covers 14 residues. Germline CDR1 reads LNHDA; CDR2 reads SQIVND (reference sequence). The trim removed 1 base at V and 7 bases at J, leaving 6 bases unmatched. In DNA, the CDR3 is TGTGCCAGTAGTATAGGGGAGGGGTTGGGGACCCAGTACTTC. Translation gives CASSIGEGLGTQYF.

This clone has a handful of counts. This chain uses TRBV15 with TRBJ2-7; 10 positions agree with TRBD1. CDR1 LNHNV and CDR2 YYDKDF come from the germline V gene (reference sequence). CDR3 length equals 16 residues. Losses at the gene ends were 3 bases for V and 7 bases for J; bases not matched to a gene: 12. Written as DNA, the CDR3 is TGTGCCACCAGCAGCTACCAGGGACAGGGGAAGAGGGAGCAGTACTTC. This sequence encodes CATSSYQGQGKREQYF.

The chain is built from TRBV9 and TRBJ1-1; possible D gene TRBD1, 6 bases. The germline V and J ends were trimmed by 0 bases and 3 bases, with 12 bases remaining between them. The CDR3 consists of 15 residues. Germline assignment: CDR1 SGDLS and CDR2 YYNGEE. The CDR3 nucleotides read TGTGCCAGCAGCGTAGACGGGACAACCTACACTGAAGCTTTCTTT. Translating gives CASSVDGTTYTEAFF.

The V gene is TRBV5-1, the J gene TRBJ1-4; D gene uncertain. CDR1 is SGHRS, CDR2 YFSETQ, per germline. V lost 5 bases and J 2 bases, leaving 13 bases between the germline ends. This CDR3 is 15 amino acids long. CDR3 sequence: CASRGEQRTNEKLFF. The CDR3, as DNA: TGCGCCAGCAGGGGAGAGCAGCGGACTAATGAAAAACTGTTTTTT.

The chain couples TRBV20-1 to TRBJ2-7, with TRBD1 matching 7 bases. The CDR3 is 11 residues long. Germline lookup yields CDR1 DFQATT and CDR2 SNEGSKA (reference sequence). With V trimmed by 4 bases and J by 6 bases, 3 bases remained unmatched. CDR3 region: CSATTGVEQYF. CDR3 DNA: TGCAGTGCTACAACAGGGGTCGAGCAGTACTTC.

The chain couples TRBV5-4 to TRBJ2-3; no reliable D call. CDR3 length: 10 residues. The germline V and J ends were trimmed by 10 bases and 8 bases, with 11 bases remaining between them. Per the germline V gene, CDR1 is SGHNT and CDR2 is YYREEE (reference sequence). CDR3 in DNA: TGTGCCGCCCGTTTTGGTACGCAGTATTTT. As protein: CAARFGTQYF.

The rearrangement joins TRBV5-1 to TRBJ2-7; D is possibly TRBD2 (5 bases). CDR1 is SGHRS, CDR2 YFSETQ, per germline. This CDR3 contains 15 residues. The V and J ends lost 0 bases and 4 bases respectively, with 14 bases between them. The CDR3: CASSLEAAEQYEQYF. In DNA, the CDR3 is TGCGCCAGCAGCTTGGAAGCGGCTGAGCAATACGAGCAGTACTTC. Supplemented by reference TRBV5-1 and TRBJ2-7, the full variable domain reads KAGVTQTPRYLIKTRGQQVTLSCSPISGHRSVSWYQQTPGQGLQFLFEYFSETQRNKGNFPGRFSGRQFSNSRSEMNVSTLELGDSALYLCASSLEAAEQYEQYFGPGTRLTVT.

The CDR3 nucleotides read TGTGCCAGCAGTCATAACAGGGGCACTGAAGCTTTCTTT. This encodes CASSHNRGTEAFF. The chain combines TRBV5-8 with TRBJ1-1, with 7 bases matching TRBD1. The V segment lost 5 bases and the J segment 4 bases; nucleotides outside the gene matches: 5. Germline V CDR1 and CDR2: SGHTS, YDEGEE. This CDR3 has 13 residues.

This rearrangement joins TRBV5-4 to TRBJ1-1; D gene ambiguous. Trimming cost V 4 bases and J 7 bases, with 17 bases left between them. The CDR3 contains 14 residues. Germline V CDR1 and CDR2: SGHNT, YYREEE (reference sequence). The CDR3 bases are TGTGCCAGCAGCCCCGGACTTGGAGTAGGTGAAGCTTTCTTT. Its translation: CASSPGLGVGEAFF.

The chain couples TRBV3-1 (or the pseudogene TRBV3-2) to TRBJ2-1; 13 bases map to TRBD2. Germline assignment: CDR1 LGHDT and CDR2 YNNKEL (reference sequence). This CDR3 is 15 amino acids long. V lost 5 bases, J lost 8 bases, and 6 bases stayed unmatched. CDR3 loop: CASSLGLAGVYEQFF. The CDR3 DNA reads TGTGCCAGCAGCTTAGGACTAGCGGGGGTTTATGAGCAGTTCTTC.

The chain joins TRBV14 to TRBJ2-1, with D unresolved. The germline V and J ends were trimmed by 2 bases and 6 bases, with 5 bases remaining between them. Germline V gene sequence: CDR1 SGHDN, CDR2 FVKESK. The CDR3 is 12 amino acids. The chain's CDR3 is CASSQLLNEQFF. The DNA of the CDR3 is TGTGCCAGCAGCCAATTACTCAATGAGCAGTTCTTC. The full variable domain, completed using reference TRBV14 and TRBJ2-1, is EAGVTQFPSHSVIEKGQTVTLRCDPISGHDNLYWYRRVMGKEIKFLLHFVKESKQDESGMPNNRFLAERTGGTYSTLKVQPAELEDSGVYFCASSQLLNEQFFGPGTRLTVL.

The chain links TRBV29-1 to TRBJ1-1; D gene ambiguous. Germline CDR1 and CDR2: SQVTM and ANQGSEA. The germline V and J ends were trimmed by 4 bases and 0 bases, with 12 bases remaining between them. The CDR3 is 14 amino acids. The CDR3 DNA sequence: TGCAGCGTTGTCCCCCTTGCGGTGAACACTGAAGCTTTCTTT. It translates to CSVVPLAVNTEAFF.